This T cell receptor beta chain came from a study of human T cells and chemical hapten exposure. Study-wide background: The study enrolled mostly female patients with alopecia areata, totalis or universalis.

Time point given: patch test 3, about 24 weeks after DPC sensitization. Treatment indicated: therapeutic diphenylcyclopropenone sensitization with weekly scalp DPC. Unfractionated whole blood yielded the extracted total RNA. This clonotype was detected only a few times. TCRdb itself ran the RACE reads through MiXCR, one entry per CDR3 protein. This sample has just over 95,000 distinct CDR3 sequences, with 25% to 35% found just once. CDR3 length: 10 amino acids. Germline V gene data show CDR1 as DFQATT and CDR2 as SNEGSKA (reference sequence). The V and J ends lost 6 bases and 2 bases respectively, with 4 bases between them.

The V call is TRBV20-1, the J call TRBJ2-5, with D unclear. The sample consisted of whole blood, taken in connection with sensitization to the hapten diphenylcyclopropenone (DPC). This clonotype was sampled from a middle-aged man with alopecia areata. Some clones in this sample may be carry-over from other donors' samples. For the CDR3, the DNA is TGCAGTGCAGCGCAAGAGACCCAGTACTTC. It translates to CSAAQETQYF.